The clone carrying this T cell receptor beta chain was picked up many times. TCRdb called the 5' RACE reads again in MiXCR, with one record for every CDR3 protein. The sample records approximately 40,000 distinct CDR3 sequences, 25% to 35% being singletons. The germline V gene encodes CDR1 DFQATT and CDR2 SNEGSKA (reference sequence). After removal of 5 bases from V and 8 bases from J, the junction contained 6 bases not matched to a gene. The CDR3 is 12 residues long. The sequence derives from a female donor with breast cancer. Sequencing was performed on tumor-infiltrating memory CD4+ T cells sorted from the breast tumor. Subset denoted: memory CD4+ T cells, CD4+CD45RO+CD25-. The chain couples TRBV20-1 to TRBJ2-4; 7 nucleotides line up with TRBD1. Here the CDR3 DNA reads TGCAGTGCTCGGGACAGAAGGGACATTCAGTACTTC. Residues: CSARDRRDIQYF.